Below are 15 T cell receptor beta chains sequenced from a single sample in a study of response to subunit inactivated influenza vaccine. TCRdb called the RT-PCR reads again in MiXCR, with one record for every CDR3 protein. Here the sample spans roughly 500,000 distinct CDR3 sequences, under 30% being singletons. Separately, the same data were catalogued under a study of T cells expressing NK-cell markers. From that study: The cDNA for TCR beta came from 5'RACE template switching with UMIs.

The material was CD4+ T cells sorted from PBMCs, obtained 11 to 12 days after vaccination. These receptor sequences come from a man aged 45 to 65 who received an inactivated influenza vaccine.

This clonotype has a handful of counts. The V gene is TRBV20-1, the J gene TRBJ1-5; D is perhaps TRBD1 (6 bases). Germline V gene lookup returns CDR1 DFQATT and CDR2 SNEGSKA (reference sequence). This CDR3 has 13 residues. With 3 bases removed from V and 3 bases from J, the gap between germline ends came to 9 bases. The chain's CDR3 is CSASKGVNQPQHF. The CDR3 DNA is TGCAGTGCTAGCAAGGGGGTCAATCAGCCCCAGCATTTT.

This clonotype was found once. CDR3 DNA sequence: TGCAGTGCTAGAGGGCAGGGGGCCCTAACAGATACGCAGTATTTT. Its translation is CSARGQGALTDTQYF. The J gene is TRBJ2-3, the V gene TRBV20-1; TRBD1 matches at 8 bases. Germline-derived CDR1 and CDR2 are DFQATT and SNEGSKA (reference sequence). The ends lost 1 base at V and 3 bases at J; junction bases unmatched: 6. CDR3 size: 15 residues.

The rearrangement joins TRBV7-9 to TRBJ1-6, with D unclear. Germline CDR1 is SEHNR and CDR2 is FQNEAQ (reference sequence). This CDR3 has 15 residues. Deletions cut 1 base from V and 8 bases from J, with 12 bases between. The CDR3 DNA is TGTGCCAGCAGCTTAGGAGACCCAGGAGATTCACCCCTCCACTTT. As protein: CASSLGDPGDSPLHF.

This chain connects TRBV29-1 to TRBJ2-7; D ambiguous. Per germline, CDR1 SQVTM and CDR2 ANQGSEA. CDR3 length equals 12 residues. Deletions cut 4 bases from V and 4 bases from J, with 11 bases between. Here the CDR3 DNA reads TGCAGCGTTGGAGCCAGCAGATACGAGCAGTACTTC. Amino acid sequence: CSVGASRYEQYF.

The chain uses TRBV7-6 and TRBJ2-2; tentatively, D is TRBD1 (5 bases). The CDR3 spans 14 residues. The germline V and J ends were trimmed by 2 bases and 5 bases, with 9 bases remaining between them. Germline V lookup: CDR1 SGHVS, CDR2 FNYEAQ. The CDR3 protein is CASSLQGSTGELFF. The CDR3 nucleotides read TGTGCCAGCAGCTTACAGGGTTCGACCGGGGAGCTGTTTTTT. The full variable domain, with the rest looked up from reference TRBV7-6 and TRBJ2-2, is GAGVSQSPRYKVTKRGQDVALRCDPISGHVSLYWYRQALGQGPEFLTYFNYEAQQDKSGLPNDRFSAERPEGSISTLTIQRTEQRDSAMYRCASSLQGSTGELFFGEGSRLTVL.

The V gene is TRBV7-2, the J gene TRBJ1-4; 7 bases line up with TRBD1. This CDR3 comprises 15 residues. The V segment lost 5 bases and the J segment 7 bases; nucleotides outside the gene matches: 10. Germline V gene lookup returns CDR1 SGHTA and CDR2 FQGNSA. The CDR3 reads CASSLRQGWSEKLFF. In nucleotides, the CDR3 is TGTGCCAGCAGCCTACGACAGGGATGGAGTGAAAAACTGTTTTTT. Variable domain in full (rest from reference TRBV7-2 and TRBJ1-4): GAGVSQSPSNKVTEKGKDVELRCDPISGHTALYWYRQSLGQGLEFLIYFQGNSAPDKSGLPSDRFSAERTGGSVSTLTIQRTQQEDSAVYLCASSLRQGWSEKLFFGSGTQLSVL.

Only a few counts were recorded for this clonotype. The chain is built from TRBV18 and TRBJ2-2; tentative D call: TRBD1 (7 bases). With 4 bases removed from V and 4 bases from J, the gap between germline ends came to 16 bases. The CDR3 consists of 16 residues. Germline values: CDR1 KGHSH, CDR2 LQKENI. The CDR3 loop is CASSRPGQRVTGELFF. In nucleotides, the CDR3 is TGTGCCAGCTCACGACCGGGACAGCGGGTCACCGGGGAGCTGTTTTTT.

V usage is TRBV5-6 and J usage is TRBJ2-7, with D possibly being TRBD2 (6 bases). Trimming left V 2 bases short and J 5 bases short, with 17 bases between. Germline loops: CDR1 SGHDT, CDR2 YYEEEE. This CDR3 has 15 residues. The CDR3 is CASSFWGGAEDEQYF. The DNA of the CDR3 is TGTGCCAGCAGCTTCTGGGGCGGGGCCGAAGACGAGCAGTACTTC.

This chain links TRBV12-3 or TRBV12-4 with TRBJ2-1; 8 positions match TRBD1. Trimming cost V 7 bases and J 8 bases; bases outside gene matches: 4. The CDR3 is 12 residues long. In nucleotides, the CDR3 is TGTGCCAGCATTCAACAGGGGGATGAGCAGTTCTTC. This translates into CASIQQGDEQFF.

This clonotype was counted many times. The junction departs from germline at one end; a sequencing error may be responsible. The chain links TRBV5-1 to TRBJ2-7; the match to TRBD1 covers 11 bases. CDR1 and CDR2 from the germline V gene are SGHRS and YFSETQ. The CDR3 loop spans 14 amino acids. CDR3 protein: CASSSGTGGYEQYF. DNA of the CDR3: TGTGCCAGCAGCTCCGGGACAGGGGGCTACGAGCAGTACTTC.

The chain is built from TRBV6-5 and TRBJ1-1, with 8 positions matching TRBD1. Germline V lookup: CDR1 MNHEY, CDR2 SVGAGI. This CDR3 is built from 16 residues. The ends lost 5 bases at V and 7 bases at J; junction bases unmatched: 15. This chain's CDR3 is CASSTTRGRGWVEAFF. CDR3 nucleotides: TGTGCCAGCAGTACTACCAGGGGGCGGGGATGGGTTGAAGCTTTCTTT.

The chain couples TRBV6-2 or TRBV6-3 to TRBJ1-6; 10 bases map to TRBD1. The CDR3 extends over 16 amino acids. Trimming removed 6 bases from V and 8 bases from J; junction bases left unmatched: 10. Germline loops: CDR1 MNHEY, CDR2 SVGEGT. In DNA form, the CDR3 reads TGTGCCAGCAGCCTCACTCGGGACAGGGGCGATTCACCCCTCCACTTT. Residues: CASSLTRDRGDSPLHF.

The table lists this clonotype with a few counts. The CDR3 DNA is TGTGCCAGCAGTTTAGACAGGGCGGGCACAGATACGCAGTATTTT. It specifies CASSLDRAGTDTQYF. The rearrangement uses TRBV12-3 or TRBV12-4 and TRBJ2-3; maybe TRBD1 (6 bases). CDR3 length: 15 residues. The germline V and J ends were trimmed by 1 base and 1 base, with 9 bases remaining between them.

The rearrangement uses TRBV5-5 and TRBJ2-7, with D uncertain. Germline assignment: CDR1 SGHKS and CDR2 YYEKEE (reference sequence). The CDR3 consists of 16 residues. The V end was cut by 0 bases, the J end by 1 base, with 14 bases between. The CDR3 region has the DNA TGTGCCAGCAGCTTGGCCGGCGCCAGGTTATCCTACGAGCAGTACTTC. It is translated as CASSLAGARLSYEQYF.

This clonotype has a handful of counts. CDR3 residues: CASSMTDGRSGANVLTF. CDR3 nucleotide sequence: TGTGCCAGCAGTATGACAGACGGCCGGTCTGGGGCCAACGTCCTGACTTTC. The chain uses TRBV12-3 or TRBV12-4 and TRBJ2-6; the D gene is possibly TRBD1 (5 bases). The ends were cut back, 5 bases at V and 1 base at J, with 15 bases in the middle. This CDR3 is 17 amino acids long.